This paragraph reports one TCR beta chain. Its cognate antigen is unknown. The record originates from a study of T cells after yellow fever vaccination. Study-wide context: Fractions low in cell number were prepared with SMART-Seq v4 Ultra Low Input. Study-wide findings and caveats: Abundant clonotypes (contaminants from the bulk population) could be present in FACS-sorted repertoires. Post-booster repertoires again held most primary-vaccination clones (around 95% CD4, 80% to 90% CD8).

Template-switching 5'RACE yielded the TCR cDNA; a universal primer site and UMIs were added in the process. TCRdb ran MiXCR on the 5' RACE reads and lists one entry per CDR3 protein. Among about 130,000 distinct CDR3 sequences listed, approximately 9% were seen once. The CDR3 contains 15 residues. The germline V gene encodes CDR1 SGHRS and CDR2 YFSETQ. The ends were cut back, 1 base at V and 2 bases at J, with 12 bases in the middle. The clonotype comes from a man aged 18 to 30 who received the YFV17D yellow fever vaccine. The sequenced sample was CD8+ T cells sorted from PBMCs, obtained on the day of the yellow fever booster vaccination. The chain carries TRBV5-1 and TRBJ2-5; D gene ambiguous. The CDR3 bases are TGCGCCAGCAGCTTGTTGTCAGCCGTTCAAGAGACCCAGTACTTC. Translation: CASSLLSAVQETQYF.